This T cell receptor beta chain was obtained from a study of cytomegalovirus exposure and HLA in healthy donors listed by TCRdb under 2017. General notes on the study: An earlier analysis of fewer than 750 of the donors reported 250 to 300 Gb of sequence data and 95 million to 140 million unique TCR beta sequences obtained from 150 million to 200 million T cells. Among around 400 genotyped donors of the cohort, an average of roughly 230,000 unique TCR beta nucleotide sequences was sequenced per donor, of which 15% to 20% were non-productive. Every discovery cohort repertoire had been produced on one sequencing platform. The study used immunosequencing to profile the T cell repertoires of more than 650 subjects and linked those repertoires to cytomegalovirus serostatus. The later analysis used no new phenotypic data to find candidate immune exposures, relying instead on TCR beta sequences and their occurrence across donors. Of the approximately 400 genotyped donors, about 80% fell in the genetic ancestry cluster associated with self-reported Caucasian donors. The aim of the study was to test whether cataloging public T cell receptors could identify signatures of past pathogen exposure. An early release covering 550 to 700 HLA-typed donors comprised roughly 300 gigabases of sequencing data and 85 million or so unique TCR sequences. Typing coverage differed by locus: A, B, C, DRB1 and DQB1 were typed in roughly 620-630 donors, DQA1 in approximately 520, DPA1 in around 610, and DPB1 in around 490. A later analysis re-analyzed previously published TCR beta repertoires from approximately 700 donors and added high-resolution HLA genotyping to study TCR occurrence patterns. Because of strong linkage in the cohort, five DR-DQ haplotypes were treated as single units for association and clustering. Alongside the repertoire data, information on donor age, sex, ethnicity and CMV serostatus was compiled. In an earlier analysis of 587 of the donors, high-throughput TCR beta sequencing was used to judge whether each TCR beta V gene segment behaved as functional or pseudogenic. Both class I and class II loci were covered by HLA typing, at four-digit resolution. In a later genetic analysis, genome-wide SNP genotypes for about 55% of the 666 donors were used, and that subset was treated as a discovery cohort. To predict cytomegalovirus infection status, the study brought together high-throughput TCR immunosequencing, statistical association of individual TCRs with disease status, and machine learning. Along with the approximately 620-subject first cohort, a separate validation cohort of roughly 110 different subjects was used. Points the paper makes about the study in general: Cytomegalovirus status was reported to be diagnosed by the classifier with high specificity and sensitivity in both the original and validation cohorts. A later genetic analysis associated a missense DCLRE1C variant with V-gene and J-gene trimming of TCR beta chains, and an independent cohort replicated the association. In a later analysis, HLA-associated TCR beta chains showed more clonal expansion and lower generation probabilities than non-associated chains that were equally common. Sequencing depth was assumed to be roughly uniform across donors in the presence/absence analyses, though that assumption may not hold. This cohort had only TCR beta chains sequenced, and the lack of alpha or paired-chain data limited which features could be detected. In a later analysis, the rate of TCR association differed among HLA loci, with DRB1 alleles having the most associated TCRs and HLA-C alleles having the fewest. Strong co-occurrence of HLA alleles, especially DR and DQ, made assigning TCR associations to individual alleles difficult. A total of about 180 TCR beta chains were listed by the study as associated with cytomegalovirus. A cluster of highly shared sequence variants was judged likely to represent a technical artifact of the sequencing pipeline. According to a later genetic analysis, donors in an Asian-associated ancestry cluster had fewer N-insertions in productive TCRs than the approximately 630-donor mean. A further reported finding was that TCR beta sequences accurately predicted the HLA-A and HLA-B alleles for most subjects in the first cohort. In vitro tests confirmed that a few of the cytomegalovirus-associated TCR beta chains recognize cytomegalovirus antigens. An earlier analysis of some 590 of the donors showed that most TCR beta V segments appeared in productive rearrangements either about 87% or about 30% of the time, which broadly matched IMGT annotations. It was suggested by the authors that the approach could potentially be generalized to other disease states and immunological phenotypes. Some IMGT-functional V segments, including TRBV6-2 and TRBV6-3, could not be distinguished by the 87-base-pair reads and were therefore excluded. In a later analysis, some 17,000 TCR beta sequences were associated with specific HLA alleles at a false discovery rate of 0.05. While some public TCRs were present in many individuals, most TCR sequences turned up only very rarely across donors. Correlated functional status among segregating V segments might be attributable to linkage disequilibrium, but an unknown experimental factor could not be ruled out. Because HLA typing was unavailable for some donors at each locus, only the typed subset was used in association tests. In a later analysis, most CMV-associated TCR beta chains were found to appear HLA-restricted, with HLA associations seemingly driven largely by CMV exposure. Several of the top co-occurrence clusters appeared to be linked to parvovirus B19, influenza, CMV and Epstein-Barr virus, according to a later analysis. Immune exposure information for the cohort was limited to CMV serostatus. Because counts were too low, more than 15 rarely observed V segments, including chromosome 9 orphons, were excluded from the earlier analysis of roughly 580 of the donors.

The cohort was made up of 666 healthy bone marrow donors. Cohort members were all nominally healthy when sampled, although unrecorded immune exposures were likely present. The donor tested CMV seropositive, placing the donor among the approximately 310 seropositive members of the cohort. A peripheral blood sample was collected from each donor, and TCR beta sequencing was performed on peripheral blood mononuclear cells. The Qiagen DNeasy Blood Extraction Kit was used to extract genomic DNA from the blood cell samples. A word on this clone: The antigen it recognizes is unknown.

The library was built by means of the immunoSEQ multiplex PCR assay. For the multiplex PCR, a mixture combining 60 forward primers for TCR Vbeta segments and 13 reverse primers for TCR Jbeta segments was used. A multiplex PCR assay on genomic DNA amplified the CDR3 region of rearranged TCR beta genes. The Illumina HiSeq System was used to sequence the amplified TCR beta libraries as 87-base-pair reads. Under the source paper's analysis protocol: Across the roughly 670 repertoires, a later analysis counted some 81 million unique TCR beta chains, 9.5 million to 13 million of which were shared by at least two donors. Raw reads were error-corrected and collapsed into unique sequences with a nearest-neighbor algorithm that merged closely related sequences to remove PCR and sequencing errors. CDR3 sequences were aligned to IMGT reference sequences to assign V, D and J gene segments. Each retained sequence needed at least a six-nucleotide match to both a V gene segment and a J gene segment. A rearrangement counted as productive if the CDR3 had no stop codons and remained in frame with V and J, and every other rearrangement counted as non-productive. CDR3 was defined by IMGT convention, running from the second conserved V-encoded cysteine to the conserved J-encoded phenylalanine. Sequences without an unambiguous match to a single V gene segment were excluded from the earlier analysis of 450 to 650 of the donors. An earlier analysis of a few hundred of the donors classified V segments as functional when productive rearrangements were above 56.7% and as segregating when the standard deviation between donors was above 5%. To diagnose cytomegalovirus status from the catalog of TCR beta chain sequences, a statistical classification framework was built. V and J gene assignment, in a later analysis, came from comparing TCR nucleotide sequences with IMGT/GENE-DB human TR gene sequences. A later analysis assigned CDR3 sequences and most-parsimonious VDJ recombination scenarios with the TCRdist pipeline. In a later analysis, every TCR beta chain was defined by the combination of its CDR3 amino acid sequence and its V-gene family, and reads without a unique V-gene family were dropped. As a way to deal with suspected cross-contamination and a sequencing artifact, a later analysis dropped roughly 600 nucleotide sequences that were highly shared and had low generation probability. In a later analysis, a clonal expansion index for each public chain was calculated from normalized within-repertoire ranks of inferred template counts. In a later analysis, generation probabilities were computed with a VDJ recombination model fitted to out-of-frame rearrangements, and the resulting probabilities were checked against IGoR. In a later analysis, TCR-TCR, TCR-HLA and TCR-CMV co-occurrence was scored with hypergeometric tests, and a repertoire-size bias correction was applied to TCR pairs. A later analysis estimated false discovery rates by permuting HLA or CMV assignments 20 times. A later analysis grouped co-occurring TCRs with DBSCAN, adding TCRdist sequence similarity when clustering within HLA-allele-positive subsets. Co-occurrence clustering excluded repertoires with fewer than 30,000 or more than 120,000 public chains, plus five with anomalous nucleotide sharing. The table was pulled from immuneACCESS by TCRdb, which kept in-frame rearrangements only. Such tables lose some clones; where checked, under half of the loss comes from unresolved V genes, and the rest has no known cause. That table is the source of V, J and clone size, and D and trimming were worked out from the DNA. The sample's records list about 74,000 clones. 7.5% of the sample is taken by the ten largest.

There are 15 amino acids in the CDR3, from cysteine to phenylalanine inclusive. Kept here is only the CDR3 DNA, which spans 45 bases and is read in frame from base 1. For CDR1 and CDR2, the germline V gene lists MNHNS and SASEGT. Trimmed from V: 6 bases; trimmed from J: 5 bases; junction bases lacking a gene match: 6. The clonotype was recovered from a female donor in good health and CMV-seropositive. Sequencing was carried out using PBMCs. Rearrangement joined TRBV6-1 to TRBJ2-5; 13 of the junction bases match TRBD2. The CDR3 reads CASRTSGGPGETQYF. The nucleotides read TGTGCCAGCAGGACTAGCGGGGGGCCTGGGGAGACCCAGTACTTC.